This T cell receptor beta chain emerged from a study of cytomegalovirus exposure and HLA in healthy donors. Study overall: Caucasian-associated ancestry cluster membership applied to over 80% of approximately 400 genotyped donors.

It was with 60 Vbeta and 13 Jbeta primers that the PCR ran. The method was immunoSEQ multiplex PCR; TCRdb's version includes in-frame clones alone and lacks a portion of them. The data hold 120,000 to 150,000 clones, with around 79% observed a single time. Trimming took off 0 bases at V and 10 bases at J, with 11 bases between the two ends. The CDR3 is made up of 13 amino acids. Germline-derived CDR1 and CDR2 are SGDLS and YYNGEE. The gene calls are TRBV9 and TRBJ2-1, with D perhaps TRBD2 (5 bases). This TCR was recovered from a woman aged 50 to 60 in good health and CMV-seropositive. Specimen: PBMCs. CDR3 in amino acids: CASSVAQEAEQFF. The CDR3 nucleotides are TGTGCCAGCAGCGTAGCGCAGGAGGCGGAGCAGTTCTTC.